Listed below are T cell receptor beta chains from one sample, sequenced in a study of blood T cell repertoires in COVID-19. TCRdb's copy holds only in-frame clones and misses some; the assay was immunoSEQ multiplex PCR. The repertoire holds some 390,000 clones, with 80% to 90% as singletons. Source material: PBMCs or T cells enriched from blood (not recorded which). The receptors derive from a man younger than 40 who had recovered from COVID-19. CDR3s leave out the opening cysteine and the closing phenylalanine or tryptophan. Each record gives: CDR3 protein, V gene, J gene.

CDR3aa: ASSSDSGRIRSGELF
v_gene: TRBV27
j_gene: TRBJ2-2

CDR3aa: ASSYSAGLGDEQY
v_gene: TRBV6-5
j_gene: TRBJ2-7

CDR3aa: ASSPPGQAVIGTEAF
v_gene: TRBV18
j_gene: TRBJ1-1

CDR3aa: ASRARGEQY
v_gene: TRBV5-6
j_gene: TRBJ2-7

CDR3aa: ASNSGTGGFYNEQF
v_gene: TRBV19
j_gene: TRBJ2-1

CDR3aa: ASSTRTGTNEQF
v_gene: TRBV7-9
j_gene: TRBJ2-1

CDR3aa: ASSQTSVPYNEQF
v_gene: TRBV14
j_gene: TRBJ2-1

CDR3aa: ASSESGSLSYEQY
v_gene: TRBV25-1
j_gene: TRBJ2-7

CDR3aa: AWSGTGGSYEKLF
v_gene: TRBV30
j_gene: TRBJ1-4

CDR3aa: ASSPLAGGWNEQF
v_gene: TRBV18
j_gene: TRBJ2-1

CDR3aa: ASSVEDSTYEQY
v_gene: TRBV9
j_gene: TRBJ2-7

CDR3aa: AISLGVEETQY
v_gene: TRBV10-3
j_gene: TRBJ2-5

CDR3aa: ASSSGTGSQETQY
v_gene: TRBV5-1
j_gene: TRBJ2-5

CDR3aa: ASTPGLGRPQH
v_gene: TRBV7-9
j_gene: TRBJ1-5

CDR3aa: ASKRNENTEAF
v_gene: TRBV5-6
j_gene: TRBJ1-1

CDR3aa: ATSRDHIGGNQPQH
v_gene: TRBV15
j_gene: TRBJ1-5

CDR3aa: ATFASYEQY
v_gene: TRBV28
j_gene: TRBJ2-7

CDR3aa: ASSQETGNSPLH
v_gene: TRBV4-1
j_gene: TRBJ1-6

CDR3aa: ASGVAGELF
v_gene: TRBV4-2
j_gene: TRBJ2-2

CDR3aa: ASSLTQPEGYGYT
v_gene: TRBV5-1
j_gene: TRBJ1-2

CDR3aa: ASSLAGGLTGELF
v_gene: TRBV5-5
j_gene: TRBJ2-2

CDR3aa: ASSLGDARGNSPLH
v_gene: TRBV7-9
j_gene: TRBJ1-6

CDR3aa: ASGRVDSNQPQH
v_gene: TRBV2
j_gene: TRBJ1-5

CDR3aa: ASSDRAGEAGELF
v_gene: TRBV3-1/TRBV3-2
j_gene: TRBJ2-2

CDR3aa: ASSLPGGTEAF
v_gene: TRBV5-5
j_gene: TRBJ1-1

CDR3aa: ASSQRRDYEQY
v_gene: TRBV3-1/TRBV3-2
j_gene: TRBJ2-7

CDR3aa: ASSWDSGMVGNTIY
v_gene: TRBV5-1
j_gene: TRBJ1-3

CDR3aa: ASSLEGEGGGYT
v_gene: TRBV5-1
j_gene: TRBJ1-2

CDR3aa: ASSGDKEQY
v_gene: TRBV5-1
j_gene: TRBJ2-7

CDR3aa: ASSLLEGGGYT
v_gene: TRBV5-8
j_gene: TRBJ1-2

CDR3aa: ASRSTGPYEQY
v_gene: TRBV28
j_gene: TRBJ2-7

CDR3aa: ASSQGPQGTGKLF
v_gene: TRBV4-1
j_gene: TRBJ1-4

CDR3aa: ASKAGGGPGYGYT
v_gene: TRBV28
j_gene: TRBJ1-2

CDR3aa: ASSPRTGFNEQF
v_gene: TRBV4-2
j_gene: TRBJ2-1

CDR3aa: ASSLEFKITGMTSGRINEQF
v_gene: TRBV13
j_gene: TRBJ2-1

CDR3aa: ATSDRVGGGRVDEQF
v_gene: TRBV24-1
j_gene: TRBJ2-1

CDR3aa: ASSQLGGRGF
v_gene: TRBV23-1
j_gene: TRBJ1-1

CDR3aa: ASSAGLYNYEQY
v_gene: TRBV2
j_gene: TRBJ2-7

CDR3aa: ASSLGFRDDQPQH
v_gene: TRBV28
j_gene: TRBJ1-5

CDR3aa: ASRGQGAAEAF
v_gene: TRBV3-1/TRBV3-2
j_gene: TRBJ1-1

CDR3aa: AWSKGVQPQH
v_gene: TRBV30
j_gene: TRBJ1-5

CDR3aa: ALTAGGAYEQY
v_gene: TRBV30
j_gene: TRBJ2-7

CDR3aa: ASSPNNSPLH
v_gene: TRBV4-1
j_gene: TRBJ1-6

CDR3aa: ASSGGRAEAF
v_gene: TRBV5-1
j_gene: TRBJ1-1

CDR3aa: ASSALRTGGGYGYT
v_gene: TRBV9
j_gene: TRBJ1-2

CDR3aa: ASSSAGTAGGYGYT
v_gene: TRBV5-4
j_gene: TRBJ1-2

CDR3aa: ASSVTANTEAF
v_gene: TRBV12-3/TRBV12-4
j_gene: TRBJ1-1

CDR3aa: ASSPPLAGGRNEQF
v_gene: TRBV4-1
j_gene: TRBJ2-1

CDR3aa: ASGRVRDRSYEQY
v_gene: TRBV12-5
j_gene: TRBJ2-7

CDR3aa: ASSQDVRTGELF
v_gene: TRBV4-1
j_gene: TRBJ2-2

CDR3aa: AISELGQQNTEAF
v_gene: TRBV10-3
j_gene: TRBJ1-1

CDR3aa: ASTERGMGGYT
v_gene: TRBV6-5
j_gene: TRBJ1-2

CDR3aa: ASSLGQVNTGELF
v_gene: TRBV5-1
j_gene: TRBJ2-2

CDR3aa: ASSETSGGEQF
v_gene: TRBV2
j_gene: TRBJ2-1

CDR3aa: ASSLSGQGGEKLF
v_gene: TRBV5-4
j_gene: TRBJ1-4